This TCR beta chain was retrieved from a study of T-cell memory formation after mild COVID-19. Findings and limits, study-wide: A second wave expanding day 15 to 37 was CD4+-biased; contracting clones were balanced. Detection of some responders pre-infection suggested pre-existing cross-reactive memory T cells participated.

TCRalpha and TCRbeta libraries used 5'RACE with constant-segment primers and UMIs. One entry per CDR3 protein, called by TCRdb with MiXCR from the 5' RACE reads. The data contain around 180,000 distinct CDR3 sequences, around 16% of them singletons. Germline assignment: CDR1 SGHTA and CDR2 FQGNSA. CDR3 size: 15 residues. V dropped 1 base and J dropped 4; count of bases not matched to a gene: 3. Remarks on this clonotype: Its antigen remains unidentified.

The chain joins TRBV7-2 to TRBJ2-3, with TRBD2 matching 9 bases. Sequencing was performed on PBMCs or a T cell subset sorted from them (not recorded which). The source of this sequence is an adult woman who had mild COVID-19 (a few samples of this study predate the infection). Cell type and time point are not known. For the CDR3, the DNA is TGTGCCAGCAGCTTAGTTAGCGGGAGTTCAGATACGCAGTATTTT. The encoded protein is CASSLVSGSSDTQYF.